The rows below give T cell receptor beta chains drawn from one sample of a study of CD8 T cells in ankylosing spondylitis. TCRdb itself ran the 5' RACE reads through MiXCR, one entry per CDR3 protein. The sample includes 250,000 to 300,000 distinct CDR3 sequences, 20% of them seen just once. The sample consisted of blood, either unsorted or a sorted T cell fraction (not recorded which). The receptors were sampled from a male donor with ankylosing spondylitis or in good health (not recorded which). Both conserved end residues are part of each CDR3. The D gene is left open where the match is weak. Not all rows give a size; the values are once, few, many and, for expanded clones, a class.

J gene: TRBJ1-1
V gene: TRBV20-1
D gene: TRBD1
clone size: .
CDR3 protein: CSASFSLRQGRPEAFF
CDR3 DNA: TGCAGTGCTAGTTTCTCACTGAGACAGGGAAGGCCTGAAGCTTTCTTT

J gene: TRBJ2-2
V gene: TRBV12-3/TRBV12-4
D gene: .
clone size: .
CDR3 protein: CASTFGSANTRELFF
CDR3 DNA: TGTGCCAGCACCTTCGGGTCAGCGAACACCAGGGAGCTGTTTTTT

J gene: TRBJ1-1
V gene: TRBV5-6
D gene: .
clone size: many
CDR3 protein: CASSVGIMNTEAFF
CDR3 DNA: TGTGCCAGCAGCGTGGGAATTATGAACACTGAAGCTTTCTTT

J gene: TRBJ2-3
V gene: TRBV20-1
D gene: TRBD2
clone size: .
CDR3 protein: CSFTSTSRGDTQYF
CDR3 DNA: TGCAGCTTCACCTCGACTAGCCGGGGAGATACGCAGTATTTT

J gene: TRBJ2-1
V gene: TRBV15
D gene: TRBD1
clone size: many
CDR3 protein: CATSREGWTGNEQFF
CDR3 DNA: TGTGCCACCAGCAGAGAAGGGTGGACAGGCAATGAGCAGTTCTTC

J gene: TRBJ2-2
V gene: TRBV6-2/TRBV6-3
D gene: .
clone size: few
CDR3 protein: CASSKTGEAGELFF
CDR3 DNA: TGTGCCAGCAGCAAAACGGGGGAAGCCGGGGAGCTGTTTTTT

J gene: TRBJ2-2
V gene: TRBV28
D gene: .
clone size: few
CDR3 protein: CASNSGWPNTGELFF
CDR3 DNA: TGTGCCAGCAATTCGGGTTGGCCGAACACCGGGGAGCTGTTTTTT

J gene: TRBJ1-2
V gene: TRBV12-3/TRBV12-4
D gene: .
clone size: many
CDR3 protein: CASAPGAQTGYTF
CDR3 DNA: TGTGCCAGCGCCCCCGGCGCCCAAACTGGCTACACCTTC

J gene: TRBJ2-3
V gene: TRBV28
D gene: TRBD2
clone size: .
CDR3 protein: CASSFSRGLVIDTQYF
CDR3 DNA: TGTGCCAGCAGTTTTTCCAGAGGACTAGTAATAGATACGCAGTATTTT

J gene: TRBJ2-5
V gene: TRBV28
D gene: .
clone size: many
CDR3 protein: CASSLPPPWLETQYF
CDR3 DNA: TGTGCCAGCAGTCTCCCCCCGCCATGGTTGGAGACCCAGTACTTC

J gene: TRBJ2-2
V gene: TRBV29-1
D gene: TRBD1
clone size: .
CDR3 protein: CSVRTGWATGELFF
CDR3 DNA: TGCAGCGTTCGGACAGGGTGGGCGACCGGGGAGCTGTTTTTT

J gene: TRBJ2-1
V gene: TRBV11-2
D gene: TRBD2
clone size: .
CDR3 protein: CASNRRAGGRNEQFF
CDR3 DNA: TGTGCCAGCAACAGACGAGCGGGGGGCCGGAATGAGCAGTTCTTC

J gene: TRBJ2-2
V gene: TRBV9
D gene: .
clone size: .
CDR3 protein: CASSVGGGPTGELFF
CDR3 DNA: TGTGCCAGCAGCGTAGGGGGGGGGCCCACCGGGGAGCTGTTTTTT

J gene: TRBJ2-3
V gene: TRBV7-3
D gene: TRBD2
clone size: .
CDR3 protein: CASSRSGTTDTQYF
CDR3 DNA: TGTGCCAGCAGCCGGAGCGGGACCACAGATACGCAGTATTTT

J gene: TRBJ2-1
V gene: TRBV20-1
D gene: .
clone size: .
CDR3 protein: CSASDHNEQFF
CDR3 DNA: TGCAGTGCTAGTGACCACAATGAGCAGTTCTTC

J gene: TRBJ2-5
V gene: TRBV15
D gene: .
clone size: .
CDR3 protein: CATSRGAYQETQYF
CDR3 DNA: TGTGCCACCAGCAGAGGAGCGTACCAAGAGACCCAGTACTTC

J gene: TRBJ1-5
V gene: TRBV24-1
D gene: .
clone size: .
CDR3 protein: CATSGQPNQPQHF
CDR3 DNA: TGTGCCACCAGTGGGCAGCCCAATCAGCCCCAGCATTTT

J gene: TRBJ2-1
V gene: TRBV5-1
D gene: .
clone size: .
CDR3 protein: CASSSGVDYEQFF
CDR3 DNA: TGCGCCAGCAGCTCGGGAGTAGATTATGAGCAGTTCTTC

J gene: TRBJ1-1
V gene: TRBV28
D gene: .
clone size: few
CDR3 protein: CASTQIRTARGDTEAFF
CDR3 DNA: TGTGCCAGCACCCAAATCCGGACAGCTAGAGGGGACACTGAAGCTTTCTTT

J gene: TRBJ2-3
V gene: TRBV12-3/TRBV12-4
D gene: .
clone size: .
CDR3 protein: CASSFAGRISTDTQYF
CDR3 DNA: TGTGCCAGCAGTTTTGCCGGACGGATAAGCACAGATACGCAGTATTTT

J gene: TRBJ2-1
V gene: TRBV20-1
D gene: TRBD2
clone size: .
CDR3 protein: CSARDPFGTSGYNEQFF
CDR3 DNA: TGCAGTGCTAGAGATCCGTTCGGGACTAGCGGTTACAATGAGCAGTTCTTC

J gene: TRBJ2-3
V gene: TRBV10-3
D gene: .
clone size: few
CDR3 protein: CAISESAPLTDTQYF
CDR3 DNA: TGTGCCATCAGTGAGTCAGCTCCTCTCACAGATACGCAGTATTTT

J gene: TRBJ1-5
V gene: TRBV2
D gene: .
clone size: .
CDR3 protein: CASSEALTQPQHF
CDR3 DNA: TGTGCCAGCAGTGAGGCTTTAACTCAGCCCCAGCATTTT

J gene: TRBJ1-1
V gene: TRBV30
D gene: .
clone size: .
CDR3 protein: CAWSVEPGSMNTEAFF
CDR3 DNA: TGTGCCTGGAGTGTAGAGCCAGGGTCAATGAACACTGAAGCTTTCTTT

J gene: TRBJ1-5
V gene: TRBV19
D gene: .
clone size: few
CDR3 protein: CASSNRPGGNQPQHF
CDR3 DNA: TGTGCCAGTAGTAATCGGCCAGGGGGCAATCAGCCCCAGCATTTT

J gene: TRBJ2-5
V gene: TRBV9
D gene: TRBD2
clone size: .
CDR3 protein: CASSASGFQETQYF
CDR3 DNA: TGTGCCAGCAGCGCTAGCGGATTCCAAGAGACCCAGTACTTC

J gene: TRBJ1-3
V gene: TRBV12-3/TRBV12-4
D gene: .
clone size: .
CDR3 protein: CTSGPSSGNTIYF
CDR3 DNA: TGTACCAGCGGGCCTAGCTCTGGAAACACCATATATTTT

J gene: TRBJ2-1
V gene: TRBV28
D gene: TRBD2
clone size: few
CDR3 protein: CASSWVTSQFF
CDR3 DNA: TGTGCCAGCAGTTGGGTGACTAGCCAATTCTTC

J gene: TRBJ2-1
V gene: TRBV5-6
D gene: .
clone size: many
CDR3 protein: CASSLVVSSYNEQFF
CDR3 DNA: TGTGCCAGCAGCTTGGTTGTCAGCTCCTACAATGAGCAGTTCTTC

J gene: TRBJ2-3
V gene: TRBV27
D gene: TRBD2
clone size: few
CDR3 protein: CASSLTSANTDTQYF
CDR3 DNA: TGTGCCAGCAGTCTGACTAGCGCGAACACAGATACGCAGTATTTT

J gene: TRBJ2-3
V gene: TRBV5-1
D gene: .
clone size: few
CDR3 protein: CASSLGDVGTDTQYF
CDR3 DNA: TGCGCCAGCAGCTTGGGGGACGTGGGGACAGATACGCAGTATTTT

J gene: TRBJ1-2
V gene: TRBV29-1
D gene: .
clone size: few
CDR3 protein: CSVPGRGTNYGYTF
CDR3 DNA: TGCAGCGTTCCCGGTCGCGGTACTAACTATGGCTACACCTTC

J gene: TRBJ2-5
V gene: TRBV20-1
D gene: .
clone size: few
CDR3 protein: CSAKGGGPETQYF
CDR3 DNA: TGCAGTGCTAAGGGGGGGGGCCCAGAGACCCAGTACTTC

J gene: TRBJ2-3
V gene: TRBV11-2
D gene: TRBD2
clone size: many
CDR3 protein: CASSPRGDTQYF
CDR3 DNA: TGTGCCAGCAGCCCGCGGGGGGATACGCAGTATTTT

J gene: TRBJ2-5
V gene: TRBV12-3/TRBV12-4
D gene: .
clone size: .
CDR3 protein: CASTYKGTQETQYF
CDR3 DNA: TGTGCCAGCACCTATAAAGGGACCCAAGAGACCCAGTACTTC

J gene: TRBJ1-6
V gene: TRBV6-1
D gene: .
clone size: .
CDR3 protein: CASRSQGQGSPLHF
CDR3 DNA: TGTGCCAGCAGGTCCCAGGGGCAGGGTTCACCCCTCCACTTT

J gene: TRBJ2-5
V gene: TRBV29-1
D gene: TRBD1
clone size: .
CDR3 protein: CSVGEARGETQYF
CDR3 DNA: TGCAGCGTTGGAGAGGCCAGGGGGGAGACCCAGTACTTC

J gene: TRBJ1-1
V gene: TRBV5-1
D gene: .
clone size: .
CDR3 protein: CASSSDRMNTEAFF
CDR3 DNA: TGCGCCAGCAGCTCGGACAGAATGAACACTGAAGCTTTCTTT

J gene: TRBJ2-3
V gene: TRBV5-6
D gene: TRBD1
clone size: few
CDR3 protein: CASSSRQGAGDTQYF
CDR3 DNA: TGTGCCAGCAGCTCCCGACAGGGGGCAGGAGATACGCAGTATTTT

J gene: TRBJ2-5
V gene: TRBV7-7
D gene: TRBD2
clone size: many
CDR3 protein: CASSIGLAETQYF
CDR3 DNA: TGTGCCAGCAGCATTGGACTAGCGGAGACCCAGTACTTC

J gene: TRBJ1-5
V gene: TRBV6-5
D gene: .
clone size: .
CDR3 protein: CASRLGPAANQPQHF
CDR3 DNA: TGTGCCAGCAGGTTAGGGCCAGCAGCGAATCAGCCCCAGCATTTT

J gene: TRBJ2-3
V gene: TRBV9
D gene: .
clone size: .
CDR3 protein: CASSSSTGKGTQYF
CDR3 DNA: TGTGCCAGCAGCTCCTCAACAGGGAAAGGTACGCAGTATTTT

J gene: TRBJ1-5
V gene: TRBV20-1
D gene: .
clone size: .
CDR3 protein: CSASITGNNQPQHF
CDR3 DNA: TGCAGTGCCAGCATCACAGGGAACAATCAGCCCCAGCATTTT

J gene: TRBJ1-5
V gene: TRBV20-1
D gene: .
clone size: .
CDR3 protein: CSARFRQVGNQPQHF
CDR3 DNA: TGCAGTGCTAGATTTCGACAGGTAGGCAATCAGCCCCAGCATTTT

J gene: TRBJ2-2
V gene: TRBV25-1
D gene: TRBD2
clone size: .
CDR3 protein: CASSQGLAGGENTGELFF
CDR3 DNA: TGTGCCAGCAGTCAGGGACTAGCGGGGGGGGAGAACACCGGGGAGCTGTTTTTT

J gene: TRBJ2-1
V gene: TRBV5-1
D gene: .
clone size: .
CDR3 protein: CASSFSGGGLYEQFF
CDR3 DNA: TGCGCCAGCAGCTTCAGTGGGGGGGGCCTATATGAGCAGTTCTTC

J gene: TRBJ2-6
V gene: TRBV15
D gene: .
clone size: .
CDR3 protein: CATSGYSGGLSGANVLTF
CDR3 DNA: TGTGCCACCAGCGGTTACAGTGGGGGGCTATCTGGGGCCAACGTCCTGACTTTC

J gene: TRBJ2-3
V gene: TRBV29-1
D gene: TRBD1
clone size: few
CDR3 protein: CSVVQGAFEDTQYF
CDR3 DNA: TGCAGCGTTGTTCAGGGGGCTTTTGAAGATACGCAGTATTTT

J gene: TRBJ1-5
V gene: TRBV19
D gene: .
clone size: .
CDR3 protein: CASETGINQPQHF
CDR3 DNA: TGTGCCAGTGAAACAGGTATCAATCAGCCCCAGCATTTT

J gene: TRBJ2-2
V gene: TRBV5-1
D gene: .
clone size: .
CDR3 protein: CASHPGATVINTGELFF
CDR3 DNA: TGCGCCAGCCACCCAGGCGCCACAGTCATTAACACCGGGGAGCTGTTTTTT

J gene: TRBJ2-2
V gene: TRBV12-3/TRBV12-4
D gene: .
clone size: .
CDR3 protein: CASSSGAGAGELFF
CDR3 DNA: TGTGCCAGCAGCTCCGGCGCTGGGGCCGGGGAGCTGTTTTTT

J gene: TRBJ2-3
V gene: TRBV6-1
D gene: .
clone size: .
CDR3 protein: CASRSTQPTDTQYF
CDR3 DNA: TGTGCCAGCAGATCCACCCAGCCCACAGATACGCAGTATTTT

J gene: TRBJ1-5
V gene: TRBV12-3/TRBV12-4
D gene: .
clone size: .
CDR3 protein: CASSLQSLSNQPQHF
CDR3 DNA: TGTGCCAGCAGTTTACAGTCTCTTAGCAATCAGCCCCAGCATTTT

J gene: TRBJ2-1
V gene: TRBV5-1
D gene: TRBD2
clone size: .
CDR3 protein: CASSLRAGSDEQFF
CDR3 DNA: TGCGCCAGCAGTCTGAGAGCGGGAAGTGATGAGCAGTTCTTC

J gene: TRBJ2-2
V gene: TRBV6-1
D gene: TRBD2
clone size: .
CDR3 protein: CASCLAGNTGELFF
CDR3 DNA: TGTGCCAGCTGCTTAGCGGGGAACACCGGGGAGCTGTTTTTT

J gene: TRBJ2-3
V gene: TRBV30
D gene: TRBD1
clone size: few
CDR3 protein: CAWSEGQGASDTQYF
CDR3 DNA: TGTGCCTGGAGTGAAGGACAGGGGGCATCGGATACGCAGTATTTT

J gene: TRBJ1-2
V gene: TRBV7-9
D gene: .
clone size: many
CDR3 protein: CASSFFTDGYTF
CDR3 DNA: TGTGCCAGCAGCTTTTTCACGGATGGCTACACCTTC

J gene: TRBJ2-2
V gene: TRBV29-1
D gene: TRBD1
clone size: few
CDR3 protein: CSVVGTATGELFF
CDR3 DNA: TGCAGCGTTGTCGGGACAGCAACCGGGGAGCTGTTTTTT

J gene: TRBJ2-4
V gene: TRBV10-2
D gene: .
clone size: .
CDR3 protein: CASSEVENIQYF
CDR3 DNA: TGCGCCAGCAGTGAGGTGGAAAACATTCAGTACTTC

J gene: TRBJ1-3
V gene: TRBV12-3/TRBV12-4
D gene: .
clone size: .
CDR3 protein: CASSWTVGDTIYF
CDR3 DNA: TGTGCCAGCAGCTGGACAGTCGGGGACACCATATATTTT